This T cell receptor beta chain was sequenced in a study of blood T cell repertoires in COVID-19. Source study methods: Reference gene primer amplification yielded estimated nucleated cell counts. The protocol was immunoSEQ multiplex PCR, while the TCRdb copy is restricted to in-frame clones and leaves out a portion. The DNA was the basis for D and trimming; V, J and clone size are from that table. Here the sample spans about 150,000 clones, 70% to 85% being singletons. Germline assignment: CDR1 SGHTA and CDR2 FQGNSA. This CDR3 has 14 residues. J lost 8 bases, V lost 3 bases, and 4 bases had no gene match. This clone has just a few counts.

Sequencing was carried out using peripheral blood. The chain couples TRBV7-2 to TRBJ1-4; 9 bases are a match to TRBD1. This TCR was recovered from a woman between 45 and 60 years old with acute or convalescent COVID-19. The CDR3 DNA is TGTGCCAGCAGCTTGGTGGGACAGGGAGAAAAACTGTTTTTT. The encoded protein is CASSLVGQGEKLFF.